The source of this TCR beta chain is a study of metastatic and nonmetastatic thyroid tumors. Study summary: Patients with malignant and benign thyroid disease provided blood and tumor or nodule tissue, whose repertoires were compared. General study points: For both blood and tumor, malignant thyroid tumors reportedly showed significantly higher TCR beta diversity than benign nodules did.

Until they underwent thyroid surgery, no patient had received any treatment. This CDR3 is 14 amino acids long. Trimming shortened V by 7 bases and J by 3 bases, and 13 bases separated the two germline ends. CDR1 SNHLY and CDR2 FYNNEI come from the germline V gene. As originally analysed: Building a distant-metastasis classifier for papillary thyroid cancer drew on CDR3 differences across clinicopathological groups. TCRdb reanalyzed the PCR reads via MiXCR. Here the V and J calls rest on TCRdb's processing, not on the authors' analysis. The data show tens of thousands of clones, 18% seen once. This clone was detected ten times or more. The antigen is not known.

The V call is TRBV2, the J call TRBJ1-5, with D uncertain. The sample consisted of blood. The TCR sequence derives from a female donor with papillary thyroid cancer or a benign thyroid nodule (not recorded which). Some clones in this sample may be carry-over from other donors' samples. As DNA, the CDR3 is TGTGCCAGCACCCAAAGCAGAATCAATCAGCCCCAGCATTTT. It yields the protein CASTQSRINQPQHF. The full variable domain, rest sourced from reference TRBV2 and TRBJ1-5, is EPEVTQTPSHQVTQMGQEVILRCVPISNHLYFYWYRQILGQKVEFLVSFYNNEISEKSEIFDDQFSVERPDGSNFTLKIRSTKLEDSAMYFCASTQSRINQPQHFGDGTRLSIL.